This T cell receptor beta chain was documented in a study of beta chain features in type 1 diabetes. In this sample, this clone turned up a few times. Its antigen is not known. Study-level findings and limits: Within patients, naive, central memory and Treg TCRB repertoires seemed more similar than within healthy donors.

This CDR3 is built from 13 residues. V lost 4 bases and J lost 5, with 9 bases in between. Germline loops: CDR1 MDHEN, CDR2 SYDVKM. cDNA synthesis used the whole RNA isolate, giving expressed TCRB sequences. Some clones are missing from TCRdb's copy, which holds only in-frame ones; the method was immunoSEQ multiplex PCR. The sample lists approximately 470,000 clones; 30% were seen once. This rearrangement joins TRBV28 to TRBJ2-1; D uncertain. The sample comprised naive CD4+ T cells from blood. This clonotype was obtained from a young man in good health. CDR3 in amino acids: CASSSSRHNEQFF. The CDR3 region has the DNA TGTGCCAGCAGTTCTTCTCGACACAATGAGCAGTTCTTC.